Shown below are 28 T cell receptor beta chains from a single sample sequenced in a study of cytomegalovirus exposure and HLA in healthy donors. With 60 Vbeta and 13 Jbeta primers, the PCR was carried out. Method: immunoSEQ multiplex PCR; TCRdb's copy keeps in-frame clones and lacks some. The sample totals around 97,000 clones. Sequencing was carried out using PBMCs. These receptors were collected from a man in his forties in good health and CMV-seronegative.

The chain has TRBV5-1 and TRBJ2-7; tentatively, D is TRBD1 (5 bases). The CDR3 has 15 residues. Deletions cut 0 bases from V and 6 bases from J, with 16 bases between. Germline CDR1 SGHRS, CDR2 YFSETQ. The CDR3 sequence is CASSLEVQAVGEQYF. The CDR3 bases are TGCGCCAGCAGCTTGGAAGTACAGGCCGTCGGCGAGCAGTACTTC. The full variable domain, rest sourced from reference TRBV5-1 and TRBJ2-7, is KAGVTQTPRYLIKTRGQQVTLSCSPISGHRSVSWYQQTPGQGLQFLFEYFSETQRNKGNFPGRFSGRQFSNSRSEMNVSTLELGDSALYLCASSLEVQAVGEQYFGPGTRLTVT.

V is TRBV5-4 and J is TRBJ2-7, with TRBD2 identical over 7 bases. The length of the CDR3 is 15 residues. Trimming at V came to 4 bases and at J to 3 bases, leaving 10 bases not matched to a gene. The germline gives CDR1 SGHNT, CDR2 YYREEE (reference sequence). The CDR3 DNA is TGTGCCAGCAGCACGGAACTAGCGAGGGGCTACGAGCAGTACTTC. Translated, it gives CASSTELARGYEQYF. The variable domain in full, completed from reference TRBV5-4 and TRBJ2-7, reads ETGVTQSPTHLIKTRGQQVTLRCSSQSGHNTVSWYQQALGQGPQFIFQYYREEENGRGNFPPRFSGLQFPNYSSELNVNALELDDSALYLCASSTELARGYEQYFGPGTRLTVT.

The chain uses TRBV10-2 and TRBJ2-2, with 10 bases lining up with TRBD1. The CDR3 totals 15 residues. The germline V gene has CDR1 WSHSY and CDR2 SAAADI. V shed 4 bases, J shed 5 bases, and the junction held 4 bases outside the gene matches. CDR3 region: CASSARDRGTGELFF. The CDR3 DNA sequence: TGCGCCAGCAGTGCCCGGGACAGGGGTACCGGGGAGCTGTTTTTT.

The V gene is TRBV28, the J gene TRBJ2-2, with TRBD2 matching 7 bases. The CDR3 covers 14 residues. The V and J ends lost 5 bases and 2 bases, in that order; junction bases with no gene match: 2. The germline V gene encodes CDR1 MDHEN and CDR2 SYDVKM. In DNA, the CDR3 is TGTGCCAGCAGTAGCGGGATAAACACCGGGGAGCTGTTTTTT. It translates to CASSSGINTGELFF.

The chain couples TRBV21-1 to TRBJ1-1. TRBV21-1 is listed as a pseudogene. The CDR3 contains 19 residues. The CDR3 DNA reads TGTGCCAGCAGCAAAGCGTGCCGGGGGGCGTCAAAACGGAGAACTGAAGCTTTCTTT. Amino acids: CASSKACRGASKRRTEAFF.

This sequence joins TRBV4-3 and TRBJ2-3, with 9 bases lining up with TRBD1. The CDR3 contains 15 residues. Germline CDR1 and CDR2: LGHNA and YSLEER. Germline trimming cut 4 bases from V and 6 bases from J; bases unmatched to any gene: 8. CDR3 amino acids: CASSLEDRGLDTQYF. The CDR3, as DNA: TGCGCCAGCAGCCTAGAGGACAGGGGATTGGATACGCAGTATTTT.

The V and J genes are TRBV28 and TRBJ1-1, with 11 positions matching TRBD1. The CDR3 spans 15 residues. Germline CDR1 reads MDHEN; CDR2 reads SYDVKM. With V trimmed by 6 bases and J by 6 bases, 9 bases remained unmatched. This CDR3 reads CASRLGQGALAEAFF. CDR3 DNA: TGTGCCAGCAGGCTAGGACAGGGGGCATTAGCTGAAGCTTTCTTT. The full variable domain, its missing parts supplied by reference TRBV28 and TRBJ1-1, is DVKVTQSSRYLVKRTGEKVFLECVQDMDHENMFWYRQDPGLGLRLIYFSYDVKMKEKGDIPEGYSVSREKKERFSLILESASTNQTSMYLCASRLGQGALAEAFFGQGTRLTVV.

According to its frequency, this clone is medium-sized. The gene calls are TRBV28 and TRBJ1-2, with a weak D call TRBD1 (5 bases). This CDR3 contains 15 residues. Trimming removed 5 bases at V and 3 bases at J, with 16 bases between. From germline, CDR1 is MDHEN and CDR2 SYDVKM. The CDR3, as DNA: TGTGCCAGCAGTCATTGGGGCCCGTCACACTATGGCTACACCTTC. Protein sequence: CASSHWGPSHYGYTF.

This chain uses TRBV7-2 with TRBJ2-1; 10 bases align to TRBD2. V gave up 5 bases and J gave up 0 bases; unmatched junction bases: 13. Per the germline V gene, CDR1 is SGHTA and CDR2 is FQGNSA. The CDR3 length is 19 residues. The CDR3 here is CASSRPGLAGDSSYNEQFF. DNA of the CDR3: TGTGCCAGCAGCCGACCCGGGCTAGCGGGGGACAGCTCCTACAATGAGCAGTTCTTC. Combining the CDR3 with reference TRBV7-2 and TRBJ2-1 gives the whole variable domain GAGVSQSPSNKVTEKGKDVELRCDPISGHTALYWYRQSLGQGLEFLIYFQGNSAPDKSGLPSDRFSAERTGGSVSTLTIQRTQQEDSAVYLCASSRPGLAGDSSYNEQFFGPGTRLTVL.

V is TRBV27 and J is TRBJ2-2; no clear D. CDR3 size: 13 residues. Germline CDR1 reads MNHEY; CDR2 reads SMNVEV (reference sequence). With 3 bases removed from V and 2 bases from J, the gap between germline ends came to 4 bases. The CDR3, as DNA: TGTGCCAGCAGTTTTACAAACACCGGGGAGCTGTTTTTT. Its translation is CASSFTNTGELFF.

This chain connects TRBV7-2 to TRBJ1-2; no clear D gene. Trimming left V 6 bases short and J 3 bases short, with 11 bases between. This CDR3 is 13 amino acids long. Germline V CDR1 and CDR2: SGHTA, FQGNSA. The CDR3 region is CASRLAQDYGYTF. In nucleotides, the CDR3 is TGTGCCAGCAGGCTGGCCCAGGACTATGGCTACACCTTC. The entire variable domain, with the rest obtained from reference TRBV7-2 and TRBJ1-2, is as follows: GAGVSQSPSNKVTEKGKDVELRCDPISGHTALYWYRQSLGQGLEFLIYFQGNSAPDKSGLPSDRFSAERTGGSVSTLTIQRTQQEDSAVYLCASRLAQDYGYTFGSGTRLTVV.

The J gene is TRBJ2-7, the V gene TRBV7-6; the match to TRBD2 covers 8 bases. J was trimmed by 0 bases and V by 2 bases; bases with no gene match: 3. Germline CDR1 reads SGHVS; CDR2 reads FNYEAQ. The CDR3 has 15 amino acids. CDR3 DNA: TGTGCCAGCAGCTTAACCACTAGCGGCTCCTACGAGCAGTACTTC. It codes for CASSLTTSGSYEQYF.

CDR3 sequence (DNA): TGTGCCAGCAGCTCGAGGGGACTAGAGGGTCCAGATACGCAGTATTTT. Protein: CASSSRGLEGPDTQYF. The genes are TRBV5-6 and TRBJ2-3, with 8 bases that match TRBD2. CDR3 length equals 16 residues. V lost 3 bases and J lost 4; bases outside the gene matches: 10. The V gene's germline CDR1 is SGHDT and CDR2 YYEEEE.

The chain couples TRBV11-3 to TRBJ2-2, with 8 bases matching TRBD2. The CDR3 has 15 residues. Trimming cost V 3 bases and J 0 bases; bases outside gene matches: 0. Germline V gene lookup returns CDR1 SGHNT and CDR2 YENEEA. The CDR3 spells CASSFSGTNTGELFF. CDR3 nucleotides: TGTGCCAGCAGCTTTAGCGGGACGAACACCGGGGAGCTGTTTTTT. The full variable domain, in which reference TRBV11-3 and TRBJ2-2 provide the parts outside the CDR3, is EAGVVQSPRYKIIEKKQPVAFWCNPISGHNTLYWYLQNLGQGPELLIRYENEEAVDDSQLPKDRFSAERLKGVDSTLKIQPAELGDSAVYLCASSFSGTNTGELFFGEGSRLTVL.

The chain combines TRBV5-1 with TRBJ2-1; TRBD2 matches at 14 bases. Germline values: CDR1 SGHRS, CDR2 YFSETQ. The CDR3 spans 19 residues. Trimming cost V 0 bases and J 9 bases; bases outside gene matches: 14. The CDR3 region is CASSLGAPGTSGSKGEQFF. In DNA, the CDR3 is TGCGCCAGCAGCTTGGGGGCACCCGGGACTAGCGGGAGTAAAGGTGAGCAGTTCTTC.

This chain links TRBV11-2 with TRBJ1-6; no clear D. The CDR3 covers 15 residues. V lost 6 bases and J lost 0, with 9 bases in between. CDR1 is SGHAT, CDR2 FQNNGV, per germline. This chain's CDR3 is CASSFLTSYNSPLHF. CDR3 nucleotide sequence: TGTGCCAGCAGTTTCCTAACCTCCTATAATTCACCCCTCCACTTT.

J is TRBJ2-5 and V is TRBV6-5; 7 bases match TRBD1. The trim removed 6 bases at V and 5 bases at J, leaving 6 bases unmatched. This CDR3 comprises 13 residues. The V gene's germline CDR1 is MNHEY and CDR2 SVGAGI. DNA for the CDR3: TGTGCCAGCAGCCAGGGACAGTTGGAGACCCAGTACTTC. It codes for CASSQGQLETQYF.

This rearrangement joins TRBV6-6 to TRBJ1-1; D unclear. Looked up from germline, CDR1 is MNHNY and CDR2 is SVGAGI (reference sequence). The V end was cut by 8 bases, the J end by 4 bases, with 14 bases between. The CDR3 length is 13 residues. The CDR3 DNA reads as TGTGCCAGCCGCTCTAAGGAGATCACTGAAGCTTTCTTT. It yields the protein CASRSKEITEAFF.

The V gene is TRBV5-4, the J gene TRBJ2-5, with a tentative D call TRBD1 (5 bases). The CDR3 covers 13 residues. Germline CDR1 SGHNT, CDR2 YYREEE (reference sequence). V was pared by 1 base and J by 5 bases, with 9 bases between. CDR3 nucleotides: TGTGCCAGCAGCTTGATCCAGGGTGAGACCCAGTACTTC. Its protein is CASSLIQGETQYF.

The V gene is TRBV5-1, the J gene TRBJ2-3; 7 bases agree with TRBD2. The germline V gene has CDR1 SGHRS and CDR2 YFSETQ. This CDR3 spans 18 amino acids. V shed 3 bases and J 6 bases; nucleotides not matched to a gene: 19. The CDR3: CASSSGLTGREWLDTQYF. The CDR3 nucleotides are TGCGCCAGCAGCTCCGGTCTCACTGGGCGGGAGTGGCTCGATACGCAGTATTTT.

The chain joins TRBV28 to TRBJ1-1; D is unclear. The CDR3 is 14 residues long. V gave up 3 bases and J gave up 3 bases, with 11 bases separating them. The germline CDR1 and CDR2 sequences are MDHEN and SYDVKM. CDR3 loop: CASSLIRVDTEAFF. Written as DNA, the CDR3 is TGTGCCAGCAGTTTGATCCGGGTTGACACTGAAGCTTTCTTT.

The chain links TRBV25-1 to TRBJ1-4; D perhaps matches TRBD1 (6 bases). Germline V gene lookup returns CDR1 MGHDK and CDR2 SYGVNS. This CDR3 region has 15 residues. V lost 3 bases and J 8 bases, leaving 16 bases between the germline ends. DNA of the CDR3: TGTGCCAGCAGTGACGGGGGGCCGGGTAGGGAAAAACTGTTTTTT. This gives the protein CASSDGGPGREKLFF.

The gene calls are TRBV6-1 and TRBJ2-3; 12 bases match TRBD2. Germline V gives CDR1 MNHNS, CDR2 SASEGT. This CDR3 region has 20 residues. The ends lost 0 bases at V and 3 bases at J; junction bases unmatched: 13. CDR3 residues: CASSEAPSRLAGGETDTQYF. Written as DNA, the CDR3 is TGTGCCAGCAGTGAAGCCCCGTCCCGGCTAGCGGGAGGGGAGACAGATACGCAGTATTTT.

J is TRBJ1-2 and V is TRBV27; D uncertain. The CDR3 runs to 14 residues. In germline, CDR1 is MNHEY, CDR2 SMNVEV (reference sequence). Trimming left V 2 bases short and J 5 bases short, with 12 bases between. The CDR3 sequence is CASSLTGFDYGYTF. The CDR3 DNA follows: TGTGCCAGCAGTTTAACGGGGTTTGATTATGGCTACACCTTC.

The chain couples TRBV29-1 to TRBJ2-7; 9 nucleotides match TRBD2. The junction had 4 bases not matched to a gene; V was cut back by 6 bases and J by 1 base. Germline V gives CDR1 SQVTM, CDR2 ANQGSEA. The CDR3 is 13 residues long. The DNA of the CDR3 is TGCAGCGTGGAGGGACTAGCATCCTACGAGCAGTACTTC. Its protein is CSVEGLASYEQYF.

V usage is TRBV30 and J usage is TRBJ2-2; 8 nucleotides align to TRBD1. Trimming at V came to 8 bases and at J to 7 bases, leaving 15 bases not matched to a gene. The CDR3 contains 15 residues. In germline, CDR1 is GTSNPN, CDR2 SVGIG (reference sequence). Here the CDR3 reads CAGGGLGQGGGELFF. The CDR3 DNA reads as TGTGCCGGAGGGGGCCTCGGACAGGGAGGCGGGGAGCTGTTTTTT.

The chain uses TRBV7-9 and TRBJ1-1, with 8 bases fitting TRBD1. CDR3 length equals 15 residues. Germline lookup yields CDR1 SEHNR and CDR2 FQNEAQ (reference sequence). The V segment lost 5 bases and the J segment 5 bases; nucleotides outside the gene matches: 10. The CDR3 protein is CASSPSGRGRTEAFF. CDR3 in DNA: TGTGCCAGCAGCCCCTCGGGCAGGGGGCGTACTGAAGCTTTCTTT.

The CDR3 DNA reads TGCAGCGCCGACGACAGGGCCACTGAAGCTTTCTTT. This codes for CSADDRATEAFF. V is TRBV29-1 and J is TRBJ1-1; 7 bases agree with TRBD1. Germline lookup yields CDR1 SQVTM and CDR2 ANQGSEA. This CDR3 comprises 12 residues. The J segment lost 4 bases and the V segment lost 7 bases, leaving 6 bases of the junction unmatched.